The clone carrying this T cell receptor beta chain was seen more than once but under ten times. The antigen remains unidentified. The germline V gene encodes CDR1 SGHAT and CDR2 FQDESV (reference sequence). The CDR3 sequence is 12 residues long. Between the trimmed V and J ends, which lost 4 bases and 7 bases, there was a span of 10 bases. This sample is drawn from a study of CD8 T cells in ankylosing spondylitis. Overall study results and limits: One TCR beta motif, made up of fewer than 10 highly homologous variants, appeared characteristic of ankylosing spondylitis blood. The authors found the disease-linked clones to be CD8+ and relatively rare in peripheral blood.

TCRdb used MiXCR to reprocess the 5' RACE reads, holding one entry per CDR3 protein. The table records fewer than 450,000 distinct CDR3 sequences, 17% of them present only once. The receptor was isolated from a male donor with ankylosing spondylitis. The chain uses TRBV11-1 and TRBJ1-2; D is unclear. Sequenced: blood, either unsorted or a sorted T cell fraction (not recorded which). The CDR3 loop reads CASSYFSGGYTF. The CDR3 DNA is TGTGCCAGCAGCTACTTCAGTGGTGGCTACACCTTC.